This T cell receptor (beta chain) derives from a study of CD8 T cells in ankylosing spondylitis. This clonotype was seen repeatedly, ten times or more. Its target is unknown. Regarding the study as a whole: Prior literature has documented some motif variants in synovial fluid and blood from reactive arthritis. Several highly homologous variants made up a TCR beta motif that seemed to typify ankylosing spondylitis blood.

Libraries for TCR beta were made by quantitative 5'-RACE with molecular barcodes. MiXCR was run by TCRdb on the 5' RACE reads, yielding one entry per CDR3 protein. The table records some 700,000 distinct CDR3 sequences, 19% of them present only once. The germline V gene has CDR1 SGDLS and CDR2 YYNGEE. Trimming removed 4 bases at V and 4 bases at J, with 7 bases between. The CDR3 consists of 12 residues. The source is a male donor with ankylosing spondylitis. Sequenced: blood, either unsorted or a sorted T cell fraction (not recorded which). The chain has TRBV9 and TRBJ2-3; the D gene is possibly TRBD1 (5 bases). CDR3 residues: CASSPGSDTQYF. The CDR3, as DNA: TGTGCCAGCAGCCCAGGGTCAGATACGCAGTATTTT. Full variable domain (rest looked up from reference TRBV9 and TRBJ2-3): DSGVTQTPKHLITATGQRVTLRCSPRSGDLSVYWYQQSLDQGLQFLIQYYNGEERAKGNILERFSAQQFPDLHSELNLSSLELGDSALYFCASSPGSDTQYFGPGTRLTVL.